The T cell receptor beta chain described here comes from a study of T-cell memory formation after mild COVID-19. The germline gives CDR1 MNHEY, CDR2 SVGAGI. CDR3 size: 15 residues. Germline trimming cut 2 bases from V and 2 bases from J; bases unmatched to any gene: 4. One entry per CDR3 protein, called by TCRdb with MiXCR from the 5' RACE reads. The sample comprises hundreds of thousands of distinct CDR3 sequences, roughly 22% of which are singletons, and under 8.5% rests with the top ten. The sequence derives from an adult woman who had mild COVID-19 (a few samples of this study predate the infection). Cell type and time point are not known. The chain employs TRBV6-5 and TRBJ2-3; TRBD2 agrees at 7 bases. Sequenced: PBMCs or a T cell subset sorted from them (not recorded which). CDR3 sequence reads: CASSYGGGYTDTQYF. The CDR3, as DNA: TGTGCCAGCAGTTACGGCGGGGGTTACACAGATACGCAGTATTTT.